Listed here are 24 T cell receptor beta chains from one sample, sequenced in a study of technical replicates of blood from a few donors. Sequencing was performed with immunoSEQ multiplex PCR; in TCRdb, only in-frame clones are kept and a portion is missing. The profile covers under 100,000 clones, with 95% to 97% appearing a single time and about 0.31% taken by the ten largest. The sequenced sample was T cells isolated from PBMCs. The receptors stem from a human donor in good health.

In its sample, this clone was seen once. The CDR3 spells CASSVGFGGTGPYEQYF. In DNA, the CDR3 is TGTGCCAGCAGCGTAGGCTTTGGAGGGACAGGGCCCTACGAGCAGTACTTC. The rearrangement joins TRBV9 to TRBJ2-7; 9 nucleotides align to TRBD1. The CDR3 runs 17 residues. Germline CDR1 SGDLS, CDR2 YYNGEE. The V and J ends lost 0 bases and 2 bases, in that order; junction bases with no gene match: 9.

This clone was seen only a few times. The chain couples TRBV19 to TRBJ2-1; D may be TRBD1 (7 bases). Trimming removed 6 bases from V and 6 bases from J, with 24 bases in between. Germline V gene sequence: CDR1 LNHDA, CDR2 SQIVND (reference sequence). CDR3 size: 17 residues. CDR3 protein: CASREGAGSNLRNEQFF. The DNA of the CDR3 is TGTGCCAGTAGGGAGGGGGCGGGTTCTAACCTTCGCAATGAGCAGTTCTTC.

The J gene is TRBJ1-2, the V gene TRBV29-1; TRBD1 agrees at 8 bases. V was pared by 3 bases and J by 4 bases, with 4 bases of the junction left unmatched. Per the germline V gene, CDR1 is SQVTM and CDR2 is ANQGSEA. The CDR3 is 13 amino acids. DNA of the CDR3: TGCAGCGTTGAGCTCGGGACAGGCTATGGCTACACCTTC. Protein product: CSVELGTGYGYTF.

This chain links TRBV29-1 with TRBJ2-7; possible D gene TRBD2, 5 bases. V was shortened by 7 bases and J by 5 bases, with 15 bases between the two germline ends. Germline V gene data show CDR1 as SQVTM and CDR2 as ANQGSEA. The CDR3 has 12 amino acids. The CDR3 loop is CSAGGRADEQYF. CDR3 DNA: TGCAGCGCCGGAGGACGGGCCGACGAGCAGTACTTC.

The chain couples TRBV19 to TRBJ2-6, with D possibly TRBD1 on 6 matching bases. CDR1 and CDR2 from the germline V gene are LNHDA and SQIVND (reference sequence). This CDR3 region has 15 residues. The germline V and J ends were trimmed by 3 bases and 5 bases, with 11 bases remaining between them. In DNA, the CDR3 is TGTGCCAGTAGTATTCTGGACAGAAGGGCCAACGTCCTGACTTTC. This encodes CASSILDRRANVLTF. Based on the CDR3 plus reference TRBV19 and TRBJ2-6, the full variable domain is DGGITQSPKYLFRKEGQNVTLSCEQNLNHDAMYWYRQDPGQGLRLIYYSQIVNDFQKGDIAEGYSVSREKKESFPLTVTSAQKNPTAFYLCASSILDRRANVLTFGAGSRLTVL.

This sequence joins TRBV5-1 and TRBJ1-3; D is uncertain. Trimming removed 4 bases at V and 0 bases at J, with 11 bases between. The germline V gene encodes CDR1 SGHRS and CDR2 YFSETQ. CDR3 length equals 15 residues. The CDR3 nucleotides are TGCGCCAGCAGCGTATCTGAGAGCTCTGGAAACACCATATATTTT. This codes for CASSVSESSGNTIYF.

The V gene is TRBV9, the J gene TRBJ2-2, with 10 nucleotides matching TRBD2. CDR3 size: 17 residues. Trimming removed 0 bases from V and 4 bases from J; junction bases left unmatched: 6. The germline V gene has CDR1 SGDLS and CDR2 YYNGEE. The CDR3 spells CASSVETSGKGTGELFF. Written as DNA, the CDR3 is TGTGCCAGCAGCGTAGAAACTAGCGGGAAAGGCACCGGGGAGCTGTTTTTT.

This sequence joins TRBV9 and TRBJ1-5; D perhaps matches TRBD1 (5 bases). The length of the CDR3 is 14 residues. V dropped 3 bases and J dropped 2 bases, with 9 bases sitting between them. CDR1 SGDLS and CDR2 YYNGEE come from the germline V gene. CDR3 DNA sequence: TGTGCCAGCAGCGGGGGAGGGGGCAATCAGCCCCAGCATTTT. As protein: CASSGGGGNQPQHF.

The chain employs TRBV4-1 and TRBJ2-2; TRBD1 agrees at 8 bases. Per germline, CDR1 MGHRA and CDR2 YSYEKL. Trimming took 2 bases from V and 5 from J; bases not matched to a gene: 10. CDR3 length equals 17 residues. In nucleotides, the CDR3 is TGCGCCAGCAGCCAACAGGGGGCGATACCCAATACCGGGGAGCTGTTTTTT. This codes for CASSQQGAIPNTGELFF.

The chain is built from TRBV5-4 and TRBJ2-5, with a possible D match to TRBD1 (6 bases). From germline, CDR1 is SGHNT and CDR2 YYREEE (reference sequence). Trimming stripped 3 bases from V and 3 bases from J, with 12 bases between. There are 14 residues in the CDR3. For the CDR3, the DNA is TGTGCCAGCAGCTACAGGGTGGAGGAAGAGACCCAGTACTTC. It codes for CASSYRVEEETQYF.

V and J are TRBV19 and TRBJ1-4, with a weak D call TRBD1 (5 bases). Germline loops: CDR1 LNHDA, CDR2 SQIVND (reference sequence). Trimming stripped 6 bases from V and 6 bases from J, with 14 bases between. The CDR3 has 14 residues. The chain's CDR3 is CASSDGTDYEKLFF. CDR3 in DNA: TGTGCCAGTAGCGACGGGACTGATTATGAAAAACTGTTTTTT.

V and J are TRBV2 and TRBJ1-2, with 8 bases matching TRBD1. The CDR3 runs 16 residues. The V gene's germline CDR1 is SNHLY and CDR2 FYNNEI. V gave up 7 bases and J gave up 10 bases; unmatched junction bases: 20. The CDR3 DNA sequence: TGTGCCAGCAATCCGACCCTGCCGACAGGGGAAGTTTTCTACACCTTC. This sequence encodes CASNPTLPTGEVFYTF. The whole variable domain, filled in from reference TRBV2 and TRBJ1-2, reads EPEVTQTPSHQVTQMGQEVILRCVPISNHLYFYWYRQILGQKVEFLVSFYNNEISEKSEIFDDQFSVERPDGSNFTLKIRSTKLEDSAMYFCASNPTLPTGEVFYTFGSGTRLTVV.

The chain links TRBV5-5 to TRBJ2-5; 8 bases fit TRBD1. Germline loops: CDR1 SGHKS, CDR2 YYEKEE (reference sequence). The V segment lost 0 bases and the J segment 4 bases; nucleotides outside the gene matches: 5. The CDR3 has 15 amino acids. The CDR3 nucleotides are TGTGCCAGCAGCTTGGGACAGGGGACGGTAGAGACCCAGTACTTC. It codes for CASSLGQGTVETQYF. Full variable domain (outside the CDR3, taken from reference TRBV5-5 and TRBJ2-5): DAGVTQSPTHLIKTRGQQVTLRCSPISGHKSVSWYQQVLGQGPQFIFQYYEKEERGRGNFPDRFSARQFPNYSSELNVNALLLGDSALYLCASSLGQGTVETQYFGPGTRLLVL.

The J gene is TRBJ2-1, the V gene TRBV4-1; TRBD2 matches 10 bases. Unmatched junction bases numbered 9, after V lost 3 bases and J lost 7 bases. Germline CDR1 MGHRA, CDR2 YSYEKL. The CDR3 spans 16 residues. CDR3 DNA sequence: TGCGCCAGCAGCCAGCCTAAGGCTAGCGGGAGAAATGAGCAGTTCTTC. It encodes CASSQPKASGRNEQFF.

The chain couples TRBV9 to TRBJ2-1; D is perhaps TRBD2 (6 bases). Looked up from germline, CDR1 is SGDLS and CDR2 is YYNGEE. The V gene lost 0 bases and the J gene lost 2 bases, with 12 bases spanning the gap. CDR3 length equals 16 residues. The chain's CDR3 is CASSVVGREPYNEQFF. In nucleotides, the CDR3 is TGTGCCAGCAGCGTAGTAGGGCGGGAACCCTACAATGAGCAGTTCTTC.

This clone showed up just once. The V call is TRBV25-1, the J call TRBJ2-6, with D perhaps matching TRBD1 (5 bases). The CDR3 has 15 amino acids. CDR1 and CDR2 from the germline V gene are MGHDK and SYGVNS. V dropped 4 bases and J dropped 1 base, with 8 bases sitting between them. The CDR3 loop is CASSVSGSGANVLTF. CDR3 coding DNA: TGTGCCAGCAGTGTGTCAGGGTCTGGGGCCAACGTCCTGACTTTC.

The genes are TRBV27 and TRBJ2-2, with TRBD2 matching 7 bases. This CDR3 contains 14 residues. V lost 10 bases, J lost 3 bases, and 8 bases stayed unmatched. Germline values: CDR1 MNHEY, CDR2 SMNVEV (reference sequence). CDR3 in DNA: TGTGCCACCACCGGGACTATCGACACCGGGGAGCTGTTTTTT. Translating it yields CATTGTIDTGELFF.

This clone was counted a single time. CDR3 loop: CASSLPQDLPGEKLFF. Written as DNA, the CDR3 is TGTGCCAGCAGTTTACCCCAGGACCTTCCAGGGGAAAAACTGTTTTTT. This chain links TRBV28 with TRBJ1-4; D possibly corresponds to TRBD1 (5 bases). CDR3 length equals 16 residues. CDR1 and CDR2 from the germline V gene are MDHEN and SYDVKM. V was clipped by 2 bases and J by 8 bases, with 18 bases between them. Looking up the rest from reference TRBV28 and TRBJ1-4 gives the full variable domain: DVKVTQSSRYLVKRTGEKVFLECVQDMDHENMFWYRQDPGLGLRLIYFSYDVKMKEKGDIPEGYSVSREKKERFSLILESASTNQTSMYLCASSLPQDLPGEKLFFGSGTQLSVL.

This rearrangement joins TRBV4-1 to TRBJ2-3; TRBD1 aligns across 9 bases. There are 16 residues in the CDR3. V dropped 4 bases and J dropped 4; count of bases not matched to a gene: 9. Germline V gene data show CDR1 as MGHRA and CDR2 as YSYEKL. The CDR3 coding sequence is TGCGCCAGCAGCCTGTCCACAGGGGGCGTTTCAGATACGCAGTATTTT. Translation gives CASSLSTGGVSDTQYF.

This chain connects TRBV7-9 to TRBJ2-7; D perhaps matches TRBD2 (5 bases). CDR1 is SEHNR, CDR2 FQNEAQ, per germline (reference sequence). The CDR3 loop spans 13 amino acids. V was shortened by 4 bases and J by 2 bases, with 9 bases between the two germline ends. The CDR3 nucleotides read TGTGCCAGCAGCTACGGAGGAGCCTACGAGCAGTACTTC. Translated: CASSYGGAYEQYF.

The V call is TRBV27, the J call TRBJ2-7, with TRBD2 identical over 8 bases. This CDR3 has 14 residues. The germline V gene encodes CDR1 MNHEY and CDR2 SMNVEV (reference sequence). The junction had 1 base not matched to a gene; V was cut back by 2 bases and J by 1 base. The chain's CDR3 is CASSLGGRSYEQYF. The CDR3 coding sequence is TGTGCCAGCAGTTTAGGCGGGAGGTCCTACGAGCAGTACTTC.

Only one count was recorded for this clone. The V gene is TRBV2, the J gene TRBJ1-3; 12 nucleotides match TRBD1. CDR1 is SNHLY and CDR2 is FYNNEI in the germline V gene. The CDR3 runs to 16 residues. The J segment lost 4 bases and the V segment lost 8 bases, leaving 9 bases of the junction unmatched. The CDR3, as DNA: TGTGCCAGCCGGGACAGGGGGCTTTTGTACGGAAACACCATATATTTT. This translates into CASRDRGLLYGNTIYF.

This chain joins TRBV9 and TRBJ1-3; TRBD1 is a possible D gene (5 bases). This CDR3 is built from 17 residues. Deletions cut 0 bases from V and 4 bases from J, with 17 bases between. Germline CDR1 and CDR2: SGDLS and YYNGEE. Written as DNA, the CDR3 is TGTGCCAGCAGCGTAGACGGGGCGGGGGAACCCGGAAACACCATATATTTT. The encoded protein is CASSVDGAGEPGNTIYF.

DNA for the CDR3: TGCGCCAGCAGCTTGGAGTCTGCGGGGTGGGTCGGGAACACTGAAGCTTTCTTT. Translated, it gives CASSLESAGWVGNTEAFF. V gene TRBV5-1 combines with J gene TRBJ1-1; D is unresolved. Trimming left V 0 bases short and J 1 base short, with 19 bases between. This CDR3 has 18 residues. CDR1 SGHRS and CDR2 YFSETQ come from the germline V gene.